This TCR beta chain was sequenced during a study of T cell responses to AZD1222 COVID-19 vaccine. Study-level results: Spike-wide vaccine-associated CD4 TCRs dominated at 160-218 and 743-854. Repertoires were obtained solely post-peak T cell response. Clonal diversity was possibly underestimated; the donors were predominantly white British and more often female. It was only a handful of AZD1222 recipients who were seropositive at baseline.

Sequenced by immunoSEQ multiplex PCR; TCRdb stores in-frame clones only, minus some. The table includes about 97,000 clones, roughly 84% detected once. Deletions cut 0 bases from V and 7 bases from J, with 9 bases between. The V gene's germline CDR1 is SGHNT and CDR2 YENEEA. The CDR3 has 13 amino acids. Notes on this clone: No antigen is known for it.

The receptor's source is an adult in good health. The chain recombines TRBV11-3 with TRBJ1-1; D remains unclear. The sequenced sample was peripheral blood, obtained on day 0 of AZD1222 vaccination. CDR3 loop: CASSLDRSVEAFF. The CDR3, as DNA: TGTGCCAGCAGCTTAGATAGGAGTGTTGAAGCTTTCTTT.